This T cell receptor (beta chain) was captured in a study of CD8+ T cells in alopecia areata. Study information: Treatment of the treated patients consisted of oral tofacitinib, 5 to 10 mg twice daily. Study-wide findings and caveats: There was only one nonresponder, so it was unclear how baseline CD8+ expansion relates to response. Many expanded lesional clones remained in scalp and blood on tofacitinib. Scalp sample sequencing also detects resident alphabeta T cells of normal skin.

Germline CDR1 reads LGHNA; CDR2 reads YSLEER. V lost 0 bases and J 1 base, leaving 5 bases between the germline ends. This CDR3 comprises 14 residues. Noted treatment: oral pan-JAK inhibitor, 5-10 mg twice daily. RNA, once extracted, was reverse transcribed into cDNA for use as the sequencing template. Data came from immunoSEQ multiplex PCR; TCRdb stores just in-frame clones and leaves some out. This sample has tens of thousands of clones; roughly two thirds occur once, and the top ten carry under 25%. In regard to this clone: Its antigen is unknown. This sample also contains other DNA sequences that code for the same CDR3.

V is TRBV4-3 and J is TRBJ2-3; D remains unclear. The clonotype originates from a human donor with alopecia areata. The sequencing used CD8+ T cells sorted from blood, collected at week 4, from a patient treated with tofacitinib. The CDR3 DNA reads as TGCGCCAGCAGCCAAGAACGGGGCACAGATACGCAGTATTTT. Translated, it gives CASSQERGTDTQYF.